The 28 T cell receptor beta chains reported below all come from one sample, sequenced in a study of blood T cell repertoires in COVID-19. The protocol was immunoSEQ multiplex PCR, while the TCRdb copy is restricted to in-frame clones and leaves out a portion. In the table there are about 670,000 clones, more than 80% of which are singletons. The sample was peripheral blood. The receptors here all came from a woman between 18 and 30 years old with acute or convalescent COVID-19.

The gene calls are TRBV6-5 and TRBJ2-1, with TRBD1 matching 9 bases. The germline CDR1 and CDR2 sequences are MNHEY and SVGAGI. J lost 5 bases, V lost 3 bases, and 8 bases had no gene match. The CDR3 covers 16 residues. The CDR3 spells CASSYHGTGLNNEQFF. CDR3 in DNA: TGTGCCAGCAGTTATCACGGGACAGGGCTAAACAATGAGCAGTTCTTC.

The chain has TRBV5-1 and TRBJ2-3; tentative D call: TRBD1 (6 bases). Between the trimmed V and J ends, which lost 7 bases and 11 bases, there was a span of 17 bases. CDR1 is SGHRS, CDR2 YFSETQ, per germline. The CDR3 is made up of 12 amino acids. The CDR3 sequence is CASRDRSDEQYF. The CDR3 coding sequence is TGCGCCAGCCGTGACAGGTCAGATGAGCAGTATTTT.

V is TRBV6-2 or TRBV6-3 and J is TRBJ2-1; D is perhaps TRBD2 (6 bases). The CDR3 is made up of 16 amino acids. V lost 5 bases and J lost 5, with 19 bases in between. CDR1 and CDR2 from the germline V gene are MNHEY and SVGEGT. In DNA, the CDR3 is TGTGCCAGCAGTCACTGGGGACTTCTGACAAACAATGAGCAGTTCTTC. Protein sequence: CASSHWGLLTNNEQFF.

The genes are TRBV6-5 and TRBJ1-2; D is perhaps TRBD1 (5 bases). Trimming took off 2 bases at V and 4 bases at J, with 11 bases between the two ends. The length of the CDR3 is 14 residues. The germline CDR1 and CDR2 sequences are MNHEY and SVGAGI. The DNA of the CDR3 is TGTGCCAGCAGTTACGACGACAGAGTCTATGGCTACACCTTC. It specifies CASSYDDRVYGYTF.

The chain uses TRBV19 and TRBJ2-7; D might be TRBD1 (5 bases). Trimming cost V 8 bases and J 6 bases, with 14 bases left between them. CDR1 is LNHDA and CDR2 is SQIVND in the germline V gene (reference sequence). The CDR3 covers 12 residues. CDR3 sequence (DNA): TGTGCCAGTTGGTCAGGGATGGGCGAGCAGTACTTC. Its translation: CASWSGMGEQYF.

J is TRBJ1-6 and V is TRBV18, with D tentatively TRBD1 (6 bases). The CDR3 runs 16 residues. In germline, CDR1 is KGHSH, CDR2 LQKENI. Trimming removed 4 bases at V and 6 bases at J, with 16 bases between. The CDR3 DNA sequence: TGTGCCAGCTCACAAGACTTGACAGGCATTAATTCACCCCTCCACTTT. It yields the protein CASSQDLTGINSPLHF. The variable domain in full, with the rest retrieved from reference TRBV18 and TRBJ1-6, is NAGVMQNPRHLVRRRGQEARLRCSPMKGHSHVYWYRQLPEEGLKFMVYLQKENIIDESGMPKERFSAEFPKEGPSILRIQQVVRGDSAAYFCASSQDLTGINSPLHFGNGTRLTVT.

V gene TRBV6-5 combines with J gene TRBJ2-2; 7 bases are a match to TRBD2. Germline CDR1 reads MNHEY; CDR2 reads SVGAGI. V lost 6 bases, J lost 7 bases, and 5 bases stayed unmatched. The CDR3 totals 13 residues. CDR3: CASSPGGNGELFF. CDR3 nucleotides: TGTGCCAGCAGCCCCGGGGGGAACGGGGAGCTGTTTTTT.

The sample holds one count of this clone. The chain links TRBV4-1 to TRBJ1-6; D is possibly TRBD1 (6 bases). From germline, CDR1 is MGHRA and CDR2 YSYEKL. V gave up 2 bases and J gave up 8 bases, with 16 bases separating them. This CDR3 is built from 16 residues. The CDR3 nucleotides read TGCGCCAGCAGCCAATTGGACAGCCTTCGGGATTCACCCCTCCACTTT. Translation gives CASSQLDSLRDSPLHF.

This chain uses TRBV5-1 with TRBJ1-2, with D unclear. The germline CDR1 and CDR2 sequences are SGHRS and YFSETQ. The CDR3 runs to 14 residues. V was trimmed by 2 bases and J by 4 bases, leaving 12 bases between them. The CDR3 region has the DNA TGCGCCAGCAGCTTAAGGGATAGCGGCTATGGCTACACCTTC. Its translation: CASSLRDSGYGYTF.

The chain recombines TRBV28 with TRBJ2-7, with unresolved D. CDR1 and CDR2 from the germline V gene are MDHEN and SYDVKM. The CDR3 has 12 amino acids. V was pared by 2 bases and J by 3 bases, with 5 bases between. The CDR3 sequence is CASSLVRYEQYF. In DNA, the CDR3 is TGTGCCAGCAGTTTAGTTCGCTACGAGCAGTACTTC.

V and J are TRBV7-2 and TRBJ2-3, with 9 bases lining up with TRBD2. Germline V lookup: CDR1 SGHTA, CDR2 FQGNSA. V shed 4 bases and J 6 bases; nucleotides not matched to a gene: 5. The CDR3 loop spans 14 amino acids. The DNA for the CDR3 is TGTGCCAGCAGCTCGCGGGGGGGCAGGGATACGCAGTATTTT. Residues: CASSSRGGRDTQYF.

This clone was recorded only once. The J gene is TRBJ2-3, the V gene TRBV3-1 (or the pseudogene TRBV3-2); TRBD2 is a possible D gene (7 bases). The V end lost 1 base, the J end lost 8 bases, and 16 bases lay between the germline ends. Germline CDR1 and CDR2: LGHDT and YNNKEL (reference sequence). The CDR3 consists of 15 residues. This CDR3 is CASSQGALGGGTQYF. The CDR3 DNA follows: TGTGCCAGCAGCCAAGGTGCCTTAGGGGGGGGTACGCAGTATTTT.

The chain combines TRBV25-1 with TRBJ2-5, with no clear D. The germline V gene has CDR1 MGHDK and CDR2 SYGVNS. The CDR3 runs to 11 residues. The V gene lost 4 bases and the J gene lost 5 bases, with 5 bases spanning the gap. Here the CDR3 DNA reads TGTGCCAGCAGTGTCGCGGAGACCCAGTACTTC. Residues: CASSVAETQYF. Looking up the rest from reference TRBV25-1 and TRBJ2-5 gives the full variable domain: EADIYQTPRYLVIGTGKKITLECSQTMGHDKMYWYQQDPGMELHLIHYSYGVNSTEKGDLSSESTVSRIRTEHFPLTLESARPSHTSQYLCASSVAETQYFGPGTRLLVL.

The chain has TRBV7-2 and TRBJ2-3, with 10 bases aligning to TRBD2. J gave up 0 bases and V 5 bases, and 11 bases lay outside the gene matches. Germline CDR1 is SGHTA and CDR2 is FQGNSA. The CDR3 runs to 18 residues. This CDR3 is CASSPVGLAGASTDTQYF. The CDR3 nucleotides are TGTGCCAGCAGCCCCGTGGGGCTAGCGGGGGCTAGCACAGATACGCAGTATTTT.

The rearrangement links TRBV6-5 to TRBJ2-7; D unresolved. V shed 10 bases and J shed 3 bases, with 10 bases lying between them. Per germline, CDR1 MNHEY and CDR2 SVGAGI. This CDR3 spans 11 amino acids. The CDR3 nucleotides read TGTGCCACACTTAATAACTACGAGCAGTACTTC. This gives the protein CATLNNYEQYF.

The rearrangement links TRBV5-1 to TRBJ1-2; D not resolved. The V end lost 4 bases, the J end lost 8 bases, and 18 bases lay between the germline ends. CDR1 is SGHRS and CDR2 is YFSETQ in the germline V gene. This CDR3 comprises 14 residues. DNA of the CDR3: TGCGCCAGCAGCCCCGAAGTTGCGGCTGGCGGCTACACCTTC. It translates to CASSPEVAAGGYTF.

This rearrangement joins TRBV5-1 to TRBJ1-5; 7 bases map to TRBD1. The CDR3 sequence is 15 residues long. In germline, CDR1 is SGHRS, CDR2 YFSETQ. Trimming cost V 0 bases and J 4 bases; bases outside gene matches: 4. CDR3 protein: CASSLGQGPNQPQHF. The CDR3 DNA reads as TGCGCCAGCAGCTTGGGACAGGGACCAAATCAGCCCCAGCATTTT.

This chain links TRBV27 with TRBJ1-2, with a tentative D call TRBD1 (5 bases). The germline gives CDR1 MNHEY, CDR2 SMNVEV (reference sequence). Trimming took off 4 bases at V and 1 base at J, with 22 bases between the two ends. This CDR3 comprises 18 residues. The CDR3 DNA is TGTGCCAGCAGTTCTCACAACGGGGGTGATGGCCTTAACTATGGCTACACCTTC. This gives the protein CASSSHNGGDGLNYGYTF.

Of note for this clone: A read error may explain this, as a much larger clone is one base away. The V gene is TRBV4-2, the J gene TRBJ2-7, with 10 bases aligning to TRBD1. CDR3 length: 17 amino acids. J gave up 6 bases and V 0 bases, and 11 bases lay outside the gene matches. Germline V gives CDR1 LGHNA, CDR2 YNFKEQ. CDR3 sequence: CASSQEGVGDRGGEQYF. The CDR3, as DNA: TGTGCCAGCAGCCAAGAGGGGGTCGGGGACAGGGGAGGCGAGCAGTACTTC.

The CDR3 sequence: CASSYQGIDEQYF. The CDR3 nucleotides are TGTGCCAGCAGTTACCAGGGGATCGACGAGCAGTACTTC. This chain links TRBV6-2 or TRBV6-3 with TRBJ2-7; a weak D match, TRBD1 (6 bases). The CDR3 is 13 amino acids. The V and J ends lost 2 bases and 5 bases respectively, with 10 bases between them. The germline gives CDR1 MNHEY, CDR2 SVGEGT.

The chain couples TRBV21-1 to TRBJ2-7; TRBD1 is the table's D call and was not checked against the DNA. TRBV21-1 is a listed pseudogene. This CDR3 spans 16 amino acids. DNA of the CDR3: TGTGCCAGCAGCAGAAGTACAGGGGTATGGGCCTACGAGCAGTACTTC. Its protein product is CASSRSTGVWAYEQYF.

The rearrangement uses TRBV12-3 or TRBV12-4 and TRBJ1-1, with D unclear. This CDR3 has 12 amino acids. Trimming took 7 bases from V and 1 from J, leaving 7 bases between them. In DNA form, the CDR3 reads TGTGCCAGCATGAGAGGGAACACTGAAGCTTTCTTT. Protein sequence: CASMRGNTEAFF.

The V call is TRBV13, the J call TRBJ1-1; D not certain. Germline loops: CDR1 PRHDT, CDR2 FYEKMQ (reference sequence). Trimming pared 4 bases from V and 3 bases from J, leaving 12 bases between. The CDR3 spans 14 residues. The CDR3 nucleotides read TGTGCCAGCAGCTCAACCATAGCCGACACTGAAGCTTTCTTT. This gives the protein CASSSTIADTEAFF.

The chain combines TRBV12-5 with TRBJ1-2, with 9 bases matching TRBD1. Germline CDR1 is LGHNT and CDR2 is FRNRAP. The V gene end was trimmed by 9 bases and the J gene end by 7 bases; junction bases not matched to a gene: 12. The CDR3 length is 14 residues. CDR3 coding DNA: TGTGCTAGCAGGGGACAGGGACCCCTTGGTGGCTACACCTTC. This encodes CASRGQGPLGGYTF.

The chain links TRBV2 to TRBJ1-6; 10 bases line up with TRBD1. Trimming at V came to 7 bases and at J to 9 bases, leaving 6 bases not matched to a gene. CDR1 and CDR2 from the germline V gene are SNHLY and FYNNEI. The CDR3 length is 14 residues. CDR3 residues: CASTPTGGSSPLHF. CDR3 nucleotide sequence: TGTGCCAGCACCCCGACAGGGGGCAGTTCACCCCTCCACTTT.

V is TRBV6-2 or TRBV6-3 and J is TRBJ2-1; maybe TRBD2 (6 bases). CDR3 size: 13 residues. Deletions cut 7 bases from V and 7 bases from J, with 14 bases between. From germline, CDR1 is MNHEY and CDR2 SVGEGT. CDR3 in amino acids: CASTPIGGNEQFF. CDR3 bases: TGTGCCAGCACCCCAATCGGGGGAAATGAGCAGTTCTTC.

This clone was observed once. V and J are TRBV27 and TRBJ2-3, with TRBD1 matching over 9 bases. The CDR3 runs to 16 residues. The J segment lost 1 base and the V segment lost 6 bases, leaving 8 bases of the junction unmatched. CDR1 and CDR2 from the germline V gene are MNHEY and SMNVEV (reference sequence). The CDR3 DNA reads as TGTGCCAGCAGATTTACAGGGGGCGCGGGCACAGATACGCAGTATTTT. Translating it yields CASRFTGGAGTDTQYF.

This chain joins TRBV9 and TRBJ1-2; 7 bases are a match to TRBD1. The CDR3 loop spans 15 amino acids. Trimming cost V 0 bases and J 6 bases; bases outside gene matches: 8. Germline CDR1 and CDR2: SGDLS and YYNGEE. CDR3 sequence reads: CASSVGRTGRNGYTF. The CDR3, as DNA: TGTGCCAGCAGCGTAGGTAGGACAGGACGGAATGGCTACACCTTC.